The 12 T cell receptor beta chains below were found in one sample sequenced in a study of Ad26.COV2.S vaccination and SARS-CoV-2 variants. TCRdb keeps only in-frame clones here, not all; method: immunoSEQ multiplex PCR. The table lists approximately 480,000 clones, around 88% of them singletons. The treatment denotes: around 19 received Ad26.COV2.S at low or high dose, single or two shots; roughly 5 received placebo; per-sample allocation not given. Sampling was done on day 63 after the first vaccine or placebo injection. The material sequenced was peripheral blood, taken in a trial of Ad26.COV2.S vaccine versus placebo. These receptors all come from a person aged 18-65 years who received the Ad26.COV2.S COVID-19 vaccine or a placebo.

CDR3 region: CASSPPVEGGDEQFF. The DNA for the CDR3 is TGTGCCAGCAGCCCGCCGGTTGAAGGGGGTGATGAGCAGTTCTTC. This sequence joins TRBV14 and TRBJ2-1; TRBD1 might be the D (6 bases). This CDR3 is built from 15 residues. V lost 4 bases to trimming and J lost 8 bases, with 18 bases between them. The germline CDR1 and CDR2 sequences are SGHDN and FVKESK.

This rearrangement joins TRBV27 to TRBJ2-1; D is possibly TRBD1 or TRBD2 (7 bases each). The V end lost 5 bases, the J end lost 4 bases, and 15 bases lay between the germline ends. Germline values: CDR1 MNHEY, CDR2 SMNVEV (reference sequence). There are 15 residues in the CDR3. The CDR3 bases are TGTGCCAGCAGTACGCGGGAGACAGGGTACAATGAGCAGTTCTTC. This codes for CASSTRETGYNEQFF.

This clone was detected a few times. The chain combines TRBV3-1 (or the pseudogene TRBV3-2) with TRBJ1-1; a weak D match, TRBD1 (5 bases). Trimming took off 5 bases at V and 3 bases at J, with 13 bases between the two ends. The CDR3 totals 14 residues. Germline V gives CDR1 LGHDT, CDR2 YNNKEL (reference sequence). Here the CDR3 reads CASSALQGYTEAFF. DNA for the CDR3: TGTGCCAGCAGCGCCCTTCAGGGCTACACTGAAGCTTTCTTT.

The gene calls are TRBV2 and TRBJ2-5; a weak D match, TRBD1 (5 bases). The CDR3 contains 14 residues. Trimming shortened V by 2 bases and J by 3 bases, and 10 bases separated the two germline ends. Germline lookup yields CDR1 SNHLY and CDR2 FYNNEI. The CDR3 protein is CASSERLREETQYF. The CDR3 DNA sequence: TGTGCCAGCAGTGAAAGGCTCAGGGAAGAGACCCAGTACTTC.

The chain couples TRBV5-4 to TRBJ2-7; the match to TRBD1 covers 8 bases. CDR1 and CDR2 (germline): SGHNT, YYREEE (reference sequence). This CDR3 has 14 amino acids. V gave up 4 bases and J gave up 3 bases; unmatched junction bases: 6. CDR3 sequence (DNA): TGTGCCAGCAGCCGAACCGGACAGGGCTACGAGCAGTACTTC. Protein: CASSRTGQGYEQYF.

The chain employs TRBV7-8 and TRBJ2-7; tentatively, D is TRBD2 (5 bases). CDR1 and CDR2 (germline): SGHVS, FQNEAQ. V lost 7 bases to trimming and J lost 7 bases, with 20 bases between them. The length of the CDR3 is 14 residues. CDR3 sequence: CASTRARSGEEQYF. The DNA of the CDR3 is TGTGCCAGCACCCGGGCGAGGAGCGGTGAAGAGCAGTACTTC. Full variable domain (rest looked up from reference TRBV7-8 and TRBJ2-7): GAGVSQSPRYKVAKRGQDVALRCDPISGHVSLFWYQQALGQGPEFLTYFQNEAQLDKSGLPSDRFFAERPEGSVSTLKIQRTQQEDSAVYLCASTRARSGEEQYFGPGTRLTVT.

This chain uses TRBV7-8 with TRBJ2-3, with D tentatively TRBD2 (5 bases). Trimming took 1 base from V and 0 from J, leaving 8 bases between them. The CDR3 spans 15 residues. Germline CDR1 reads SGHVS; CDR2 reads FQNEAQ. CDR3 sequence: CASSLERFSTDTQYF. In DNA form, the CDR3 reads TGTGCCAGCAGCTTAGAGCGGTTTAGCACAGATACGCAGTATTTT.

This clone came up once. The chain links TRBV10-3 to TRBJ2-1; unclear D gene. The CDR3 has 12 amino acids. V gave up 0 bases and J gave up 8 bases, with 5 bases separating them. Germline assignment: CDR1 ENHRY and CDR2 SYGVKD. The CDR3 DNA reads as TGTGCCATCAGTGAGTCGATCCATGAGCAGTTCTTC. It translates to CAISESIHEQFF.

The sample holds a few counts of this clone. CDR3 loop: CASKRQENTEAFF. The CDR3 nucleotides are TGTGCCAGTAAGAGGCAGGAGAACACTGAAGCTTTCTTT. The chain is built from TRBV19 and TRBJ1-1, with unresolved D. CDR1 is LNHDA, CDR2 SQIVND, per germline (reference sequence). This CDR3 region has 13 residues. V gave up 7 bases and J gave up 1 base, with 10 bases separating them.

The genes are TRBV15 and TRBJ2-1, with a weak D call TRBD2 (5 bases). The length of the CDR3 is 14 residues. The germline V and J ends were trimmed by 5 bases and 5 bases, with 13 bases remaining between them. Germline values: CDR1 LNHNV, CDR2 YYDKDF (reference sequence). The chain's CDR3 is CATSGNRGDNEQFF. CDR3 in DNA: TGTGCCACCAGCGGGAACCGGGGTGACAATGAGCAGTTCTTC.

This chain uses TRBV4-2 with TRBJ2-2, with 8 bases lining up with TRBD2. The CDR3 contains 14 residues. V lost 6 bases to trimming and J lost 4 bases; unmatched junction nucleotides: 4. Germline V gives CDR1 LGHNA, CDR2 YNFKEQ. The CDR3, as DNA: TGTGCCAGCAGACAGAGCGGGGGCACCGGGGAGCTGTTTTTT. Encoded protein: CASRQSGGTGELFF.

This rearrangement joins TRBV10-3 to TRBJ2-7; D is possibly TRBD2 (5 bases). In germline, CDR1 is ENHRY, CDR2 SYGVKD. Trimming took off 4 bases at V and 6 bases at J, with 10 bases between the two ends. This CDR3 has 12 residues. The CDR3 DNA follows: TGTGCCATCAGTGGTCTAGCTCCCGAGCAGTACTTC. Translation: CAISGLAPEQYF.